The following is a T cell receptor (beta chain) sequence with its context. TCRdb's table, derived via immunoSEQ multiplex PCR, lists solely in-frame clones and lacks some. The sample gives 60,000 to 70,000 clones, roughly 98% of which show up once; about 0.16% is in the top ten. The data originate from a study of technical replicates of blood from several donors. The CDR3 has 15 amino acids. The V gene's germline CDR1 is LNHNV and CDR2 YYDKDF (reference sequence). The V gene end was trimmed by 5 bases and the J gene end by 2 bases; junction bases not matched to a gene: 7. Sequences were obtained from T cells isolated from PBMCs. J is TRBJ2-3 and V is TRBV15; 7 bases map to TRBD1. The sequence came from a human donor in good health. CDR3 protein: CATSPRDRDTDTQYF. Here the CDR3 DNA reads TGTGCCACCAGCCCTCGGGACAGAGACACAGATACGCAGTATTTT.